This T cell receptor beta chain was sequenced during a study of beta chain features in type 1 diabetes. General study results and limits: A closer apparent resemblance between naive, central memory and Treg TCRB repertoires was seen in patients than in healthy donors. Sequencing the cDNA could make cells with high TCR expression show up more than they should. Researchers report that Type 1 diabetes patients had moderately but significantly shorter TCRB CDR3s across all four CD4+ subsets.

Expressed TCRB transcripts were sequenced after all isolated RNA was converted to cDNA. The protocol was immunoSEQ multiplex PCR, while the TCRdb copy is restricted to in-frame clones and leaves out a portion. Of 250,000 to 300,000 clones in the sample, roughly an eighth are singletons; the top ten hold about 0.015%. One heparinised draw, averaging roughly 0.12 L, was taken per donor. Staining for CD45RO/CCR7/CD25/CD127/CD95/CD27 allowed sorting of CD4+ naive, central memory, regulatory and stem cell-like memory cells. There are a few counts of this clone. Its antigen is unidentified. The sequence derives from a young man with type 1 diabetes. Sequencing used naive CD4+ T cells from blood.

The CDR3 DNA is TGTGCCAGCAGCCCCCGCGGGGGAACAGATACGCAGTATTTT. Amino acid sequence: CASSPRGGTDTQYF. V gene TRBV28 combines with J gene TRBJ2-3, with 7 positions matching TRBD2. V lost 6 bases to trimming and J lost 3 bases; unmatched junction nucleotides: 6. Germline CDR1 is MDHEN and CDR2 is SYDVKM. CDR3 size: 14 residues.